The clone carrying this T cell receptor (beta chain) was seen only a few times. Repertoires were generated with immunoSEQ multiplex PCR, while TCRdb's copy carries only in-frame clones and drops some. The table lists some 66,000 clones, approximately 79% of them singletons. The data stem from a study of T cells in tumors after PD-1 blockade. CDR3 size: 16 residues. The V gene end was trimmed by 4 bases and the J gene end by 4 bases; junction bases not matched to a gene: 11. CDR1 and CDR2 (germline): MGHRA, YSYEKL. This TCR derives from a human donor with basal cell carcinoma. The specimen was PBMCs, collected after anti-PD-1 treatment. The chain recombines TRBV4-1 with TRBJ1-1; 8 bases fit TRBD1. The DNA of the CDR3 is TGCGCCAGCAGCCCGATCTTGGACAGGGCTAGCACTGAAGCTTTCTTT. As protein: CASSPILDRASTEAFF.